This T cell receptor (beta chain) was captured by sequencing in a study of T cell responses to AZD1222 COVID-19 vaccine. The study, taken as a whole, reports: Rises in breadth and depth of Spike-specific TCRs came after two AZD1222 doses.

Here immunoSEQ multiplex PCR was the method, and the copy in TCRdb shows in-frame clones only, minus some. Altogether roughly 77,000 clones are present, 88% being singletons, with the ten largest covering about 5.5%. From germline, CDR1 is MNHEY and CDR2 SVGEGT. The CDR3 extends over 20 amino acids. V gave up 2 bases and J gave up 0 bases; unmatched junction bases: 13. To note about this clone: Its antigen remains unidentified.

The chain employs TRBV6-2 or TRBV6-3 and TRBJ2-3, with 11 bases matching TRBD2. The sample here was peripheral blood, taken on day 0 of MenACWY control vaccination. This TCR was recovered from an adult in good health. CDR3 coding DNA: TGTGCCAGCAGTTACCCGACGATGGGACTAGCGGAGTCTAGCACAGATACGCAGTATTTT. Translating gives CASSYPTMGLAESSTDTQYF.